Presented here are 20 T cell receptor beta chains from one specimen sequenced in a study of patients and donors after allogeneic stem cell transplantation. Via MiXCR, TCRdb re-called the RT-PCR reads, giving one row per CDR3 protein. The sample yields 920,000 or so distinct CDR3 sequences, more than 15% seen once. The specimen was blood, either unsorted or a sorted T cell fraction (not recorded which). The receptors come from a human donor who was either an allogeneic HSCT recipient or a stem cell or donor lymphocyte infusion donor (not recorded which). It is not recorded whose cells these are; they may come from a transplant donor.

There are a few counts of this clonotype. This rearrangement joins TRBV4-1 to TRBJ1-5; D perhaps matches TRBD1 (6 bases). This CDR3 has 14 amino acids. Germline CDR1 and CDR2: MGHRA and YSYEKL. The germline V and J ends were trimmed by 1 base and 11 bases, with 15 bases remaining between them. In DNA, the CDR3 is TGCGCCAGCAGCCAAGGGGAAACCGGGACAACCCAGCATTTT. Its protein product is CASSQGETGTTQHF.

Points on this clonotype: A read error may produce the germline difference seen at one junction end. V is TRBV6-1 and J is TRBJ2-1; the match to TRBD2 covers 8 bases. The germline CDR1 and CDR2 sequences are MNHNS and SASEGT. This CDR3 contains 15 residues. The CDR3 DNA follows: TGTACCAGCAGAAATAGCGGGAACTCCTACAATGAGCAGTTCTTC. This gives the protein CTSRNSGNSYNEQFF.

The chain has TRBV10-3 and TRBJ2-2; 11 positions match TRBD1. This CDR3 has 17 residues. The V gene end was trimmed by 4 bases and the J gene end by 6 bases; junction bases not matched to a gene: 10. Germline loops: CDR1 ENHRY, CDR2 SYGVKD. The CDR3 DNA follows: TGTGCCATCAGTGCGGGCTCAGGACAGGGGGCCGCCGGGGAGCTGTTTTTT. Translated, it gives CAISAGSGQGAAGELFF.

This clonotype was detected a few times. CDR3 DNA: TGCAGTGCCGCGCGTCGGGTTTCACCCCTCCACTTT. Protein product: CSAARRVSPLHF. The rearrangement uses TRBV20-1 and TRBJ1-6; D is unresolved. With 6 bases removed from V and 9 bases from J, the gap between germline ends came to 12 bases. Germline V gene sequence: CDR1 DFQATT, CDR2 SNEGSKA (reference sequence). This CDR3 region has 12 residues.

The V and J genes are TRBV20-1 and TRBJ2-2; no firm D call. V was pared by 6 bases and J by 1 base, with 6 bases between. Germline V gives CDR1 DFQATT, CDR2 SNEGSKA (reference sequence). This CDR3 has 12 amino acids. CDR3 DNA sequence: TGCAGTGCCCCCAGGAACACCGGGGAGCTGTTTTTT. Protein sequence: CSAPRNTGELFF.

The chain links TRBV9 to TRBJ2-5; no definite D call. Germline V CDR1 and CDR2: SGDLS, YYNGEE. Trimming cost V 4 bases and J 1 base, with 17 bases left between them. CDR3 length: 16 amino acids. This CDR3 is CASSSRLPGVQETQYF. For the CDR3, the DNA is TGTGCCAGCAGCTCAAGACTCCCAGGAGTCCAAGAGACCCAGTACTTC.

The CDR3 reads CASSQQGHEQYF. The CDR3 DNA is TGTGCCAGCAGTCAACAGGGCCACGAGCAGTACTTC. The chain is built from TRBV12-3 or TRBV12-4 and TRBJ2-7; D is possibly TRBD1 (6 bases). With 5 bases removed from V and 5 bases from J, the gap between germline ends came to 10 bases. The CDR3 contains 12 residues.

The chain carries TRBV9 and TRBJ2-7; possibly TRBD2 for D (6 bases). Germline CDR1 reads SGDLS; CDR2 reads YYNGEE. This CDR3 is built from 13 residues. Trimming cost V 5 bases and J 5 bases, with 14 bases left between them. CDR3 sequence reads: CASSTAGINEQYF. The DNA for the CDR3 is TGTGCCAGCAGTACCGCGGGGATCAACGAGCAGTACTTC.

This clonotype was detected only a few times. The chain links TRBV13 to TRBJ2-5; D possibly corresponds to TRBD2 (6 bases). V shed 5 bases and J shed 2 bases, with 24 bases lying between them. This CDR3 contains 18 residues. Germline lookup yields CDR1 PRHDT and CDR2 FYEKMQ (reference sequence). Here the CDR3 reads CASSGEPSWGGIQETQYF. The CDR3 nucleotides are TGTGCCAGCAGCGGGGAGCCGTCGTGGGGAGGTATACAAGAGACCCAGTACTTC.

The J gene is TRBJ1-1, the V gene TRBV24-1; 8 positions match TRBD1. The length of the CDR3 is 14 residues. In germline, CDR1 is KGHDR, CDR2 SFDVKD. V was pared by 2 bases and J by 4 bases, with 2 bases of the junction left unmatched. The CDR3 region has the DNA TGTGCCACCAGTGATTCCACAGGGGGCACTGAAGCTTTCTTT. As protein: CATSDSTGGTEAFF.

This rearrangement joins TRBV20-1 to TRBJ1-1; a possible D gene is TRBD1 (5 bases). The CDR3 runs to 16 residues. Trimming shortened V by 1 base and J by 0 bases, and 15 bases separated the two germline ends. Germline values: CDR1 DFQATT, CDR2 SNEGSKA (reference sequence). The CDR3 sequence: CSARVRDGNMNTEAFF. CDR3 in DNA: TGCAGTGCTAGAGTTCGGGACGGGAACATGAACACTGAAGCTTTCTTT.

In this sample, this clonotype turned up a few times. CDR3 amino acids: CSARVGFYGYTF. The CDR3 nucleotides read TGCAGTGCTAGAGTCGGTTTCTATGGCTACACCTTC. The rearrangement links TRBV20-1 to TRBJ1-2; D remains unclear. The CDR3 runs to 12 residues. V lost 1 base to trimming and J lost 4 bases, with 7 bases between them. Germline loops: CDR1 DFQATT, CDR2 SNEGSKA (reference sequence).

The CDR3 spells CASRRSGGSYEQYF. The CDR3 DNA reads as TGTGCCAGCAGAAGGTCGGGGGGCTCCTACGAGCAGTACTTC. This rearrangement joins TRBV6-1 to TRBJ2-7, with TRBD2 matching 7 bases. V was pared by 6 bases and J by 0 bases, with 5 bases of the junction left unmatched. CDR3 length equals 14 residues. CDR1 is MNHNS, CDR2 SASEGT, per germline.

V is TRBV15 and J is TRBJ1-5; D unclear. V was pared by 1 base and J by 8 bases, with 12 bases between. The CDR3 is 14 residues long. Germline loops: CDR1 LNHNV, CDR2 YYDKDF (reference sequence). The CDR3 sequence is CATSRGVKAEPQHF. In DNA form, the CDR3 reads TGTGCCACCAGCAGAGGGGTTAAGGCAGAGCCCCAGCATTTT.

In its sample, this clonotype was seen a few times. The rearrangement uses TRBV12-3 or TRBV12-4 and TRBJ2-3; 13 bases are a match to TRBD2. This CDR3 has 15 residues. The J segment lost 5 bases and the V segment lost 5 bases, leaving 4 bases of the junction unmatched. The CDR3 coding sequence is TGTGCCAGCAGTGCCGGGACTAGCGGGAAAGATACGCAGTATTTT. Amino acids: CASSAGTSGKDTQYF.

This chain connects TRBV6-5 to TRBJ2-7; possibly TRBD2 for D (6 bases). Between the trimmed V and J ends, which lost 2 bases and 2 bases, there was a span of 16 bases. Germline loops: CDR1 MNHEY, CDR2 SVGAGI. CDR3 length equals 16 residues. In nucleotides, the CDR3 is TGTGCCAGCAGTTACGAAGCAGGGAGGTTGGCCTACGAGCAGTACTTC. As protein: CASSYEAGRLAYEQYF.

Ten or more counts support this clonotype. This chain connects TRBV5-4 to TRBJ1-1, with no clear D. V was shortened by 0 bases and J by 1 base, with 10 bases between the two germline ends. The length of the CDR3 is 15 residues. Germline V CDR1 and CDR2: SGHNT, YYREEE (reference sequence). The CDR3 spells CASSLAGRGNTEAFF. The CDR3 DNA is TGTGCCAGCAGCTTGGCCGGGCGGGGGAACACTGAAGCTTTCTTT. The full variable domain, its missing parts supplied by reference TRBV5-4 and TRBJ1-1, is ETGVTQSPTHLIKTRGQQVTLRCSSQSGHNTVSWYQQALGQGPQFIFQYYREEENGRGNFPPRFSGLQFPNYSSELNVNALELDDSALYLCASSLAGRGNTEAFFGQGTRLTVV.

This clonotype was seen more than once but under ten times. The chain has TRBV6-1 and TRBJ2-7, with TRBD1 identical over 9 bases. Per germline, CDR1 MNHNS and CDR2 SASEGT. The CDR3 contains 16 residues. V dropped 0 bases and J dropped 5; count of bases not matched to a gene: 8. The CDR3, as DNA: TGTGCCAGCAGTGAAGCGCTTCGTAGGACAGGGGACGAGCAGTACTTC. Amino acids: CASSEALRRTGDEQYF.

In DNA, the CDR3 is TGTGCCAGCAGTTTAAGTCCTGGATCCTACGAGCAGTACTTC. This encodes CASSLSPGSYEQYF. This chain uses TRBV12-3 or TRBV12-4 with TRBJ2-7; D is uncertain. The CDR3 has 14 residues. Trimming removed 2 bases from V and 1 base from J, with 9 bases in between.

The chain couples TRBV14 to TRBJ2-7; D unresolved. The CDR3 has 15 amino acids. V was cut by 1 base and J by 3 bases, with 13 bases left in between. Per germline, CDR1 SGHDN and CDR2 FVKESK. Here the CDR3 DNA reads TGTGCCAGCAGCCAAGGACCCCGGACCTACTACGAGCAGTACTTC. It yields the protein CASSQGPRTYYEQYF.